This TCR beta chain derives from a study of blood T cell dynamics during melanoma immunotherapy. Overall study context: Patients with metastatic melanoma got pembrolizumab or nivolumab-ipilimumab as first-line care. Study-wide points: Immune-effector CD8+ cells best matched cell-free DNA CDR3 sequences and were most clonal.

Noted time point: pre-treatment baseline. This CDR3 contains 14 residues. Germline loops: CDR1 SNHLY, CDR2 FYNNEI. The V end was cut by 5 bases, the J end by 2 bases, with 13 bases between. Points on this clone: Its specificity is not known.

For sorted CD8+ subsets, all extracted DNA was loaded. The method was immunoSEQ multiplex PCR; TCRdb's version includes in-frame clones alone and lacks a portion of them. This sample yields approximately 3,100 clones, of which 92% are seen a single time; roughly 0.49% belongs to the top ten. The J gene is TRBJ2-7, the V gene TRBV2; a weak D match, TRBD1 (5 bases). This clonotype was sampled from a human donor with melanoma. The specimen comprised effector memory CD8+ T cells from blood, sampled from a patient treated with checkpoint blockade. The CDR3 region is CASSPIQGAYEQYF. As DNA, the CDR3 is TGTGCCAGCAGTCCGATACAAGGGGCCTACGAGCAGTACTTC.